This note documents a single T cell receptor beta chain sequence. The data derive from a study of blood T cell repertoires in COVID-19. Germline lookup yields CDR1 SGHNT and CDR2 YENEEA. With V trimmed by 2 bases and J by 4 bases, 4 bases remained unmatched. CDR3 length: 17 amino acids. Libraries were prepared by immunoSEQ multiplex PCR; TCRdb keeps only in-frame clonotypes and omits some of them. The table lists approximately 440,000 clones, roughly 87% of them singletons. Participants, about 18 to 90 years old, spanned around 26 US areas. Cohort placement rested on clinical history that participants reported themselves.

Sequenced input: PBMCs or T cells enriched from blood (not recorded which). J is TRBJ2-2 and V is TRBV11-3; 13 positions match TRBD2. This TCR derives from a young woman who had recovered from COVID-19. In DNA, the CDR3 is TGTGCCAGCAGCTTAAAGGGACTAGCGGGGTCCACCGGGGAGCTGTTTTTT. This codes for CASSLKGLAGSTGELFF.